Listed below are T cell receptor beta chains from one sample, sequenced in a study of spatial heterogeneity in lung cancer. MiXCR was run by TCRdb on the 5' RACE reads, yielding one entry per CDR3 protein. The table records about 100,000 distinct CDR3 sequences, 4.4% of them present only once. The source material was lung tumor tissue, sampled at surgery. Receptors were obtained from a male donor with early-stage non-small cell lung cancer. CDR3s include the opening cysteine and the closing phenylalanine or tryptophan. A D gene is named only where the DNA matches it firmly. The size entry is marked missing in some rows and otherwise reads once, few, many or a size class.

j_call | v_call | clone_size | d_call | cdr3_aa | cdr3_nt
TRBJ2-7 | TRBV19 | NA | TRBD1 | CAPNPRGQPWEQYF | TGTGCCCCTAATCCCAGGGGACAGCCCTGGGAGCAGTACTTC
TRBJ1-2 | TRBV20-1 | few | NA | CSARDSKNYGYTF | TGCAGTGCTAGGGACAGTAAAAACTATGGCTACACCTTC
TRBJ1-5 | TRBV28 | many | NA | CASSLVGVTVQYDQPQHF | TGTGCCAGCAGTTTAGTTGGTGTGACAGTACAATACGATCAGCCCCAGCATTTT
TRBJ1-5 | TRBV29-1 | many | NA | CSVVLRDGSGGYNQPQHF | TGCAGCGTTGTTCTTAGGGACGGCTCCGGGGGCTACAATCAGCCCCAGCATTTT
TRBJ2-1 | TRBV20-1 | NA | TRBD2 | CSARDPNPGLAGDSRYNEQFF | TGCAGTGCTAGAGATCCCAATCCGGGACTAGCGGGAGACTCCCGATACAATGAGCAGTTCTTC
TRBJ2-1 | TRBV2 | many | NA | CASCSEQINNEQFF | TGTGCCAGCTGTTCTGAACAGATTAACAATGAGCAGTTCTTC
TRBJ2-5 | TRBV15 | NA | NA | CATRVGVSQETQYF | TGTGCCACCAGGGTTGGCGTATCCCAAGAGACCCAGTACTTC
TRBJ2-7 | TRBV20-1 | NA | NA | CSAPPPRATTVYEQYF | TGCAGTGCTCCGCCTCCTAGGGCTACTACCGTCTACGAGCAGTACTTC
TRBJ2-2 | TRBV10-3 | many | NA | CAIKGDGSSTGELFF | TGTGCCATCAAGGGGGACGGGAGTAGCACCGGGGAGCTGTTTTTT
TRBJ1-3 | TRBV4-1 | many | TRBD1 | CASSQGQGRVSGNTIYF | TGCGCCAGCAGCCAAGGACAGGGGCGAGTAAGTGGAAACACCATATATTTT
TRBJ2-1 | TRBV3-1 | few | TRBD2 | CASSPRTSGRADEQFF | TGTGCCAGCAGCCCGAGGACTAGCGGGAGGGCCGATGAGCAGTTCTTC